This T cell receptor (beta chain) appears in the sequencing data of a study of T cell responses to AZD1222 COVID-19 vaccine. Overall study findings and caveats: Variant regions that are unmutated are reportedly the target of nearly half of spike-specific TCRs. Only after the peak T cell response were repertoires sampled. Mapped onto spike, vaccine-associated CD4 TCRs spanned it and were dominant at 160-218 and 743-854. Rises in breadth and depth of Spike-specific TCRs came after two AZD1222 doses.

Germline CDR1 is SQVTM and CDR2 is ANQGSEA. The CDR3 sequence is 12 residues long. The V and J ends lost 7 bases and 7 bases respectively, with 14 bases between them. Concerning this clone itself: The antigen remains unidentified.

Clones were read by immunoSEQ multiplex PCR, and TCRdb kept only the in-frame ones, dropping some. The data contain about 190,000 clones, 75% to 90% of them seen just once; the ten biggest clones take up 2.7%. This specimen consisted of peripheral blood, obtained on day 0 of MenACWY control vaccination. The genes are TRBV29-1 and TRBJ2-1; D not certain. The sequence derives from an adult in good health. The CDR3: CSASFSANEQFF. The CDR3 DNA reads TGCAGCGCAAGTTTTTCTGCGAATGAGCAGTTCTTC.